This T cell receptor beta chain originates from a study of blood T cell repertoires in COVID-19 (dated by TCRdb to 2020 to 2022). Context from the whole study: Collaborator samples came from the United States, Italy and Spain and covered acute and convalescent phases of COVID-19. Where available, HLA class I and class II types were obtained from metadata supplied by the sample provider rather than from assay-based typing. The samples were drawn from the first 160 participants of the ongoing ImmuneRACE study and from roughly 1,300 subjects provided by 6 global collaborators. Subjects who had been exposed to COVID-19, were actively infected with it, or had recovered from it provided the deeply sampled blood TCRbeta repertoires that made up the dataset. Nearly every sample came with metadata listing a de-identified subject ID, COVID-19 status, age in years and sex. The prospective study material was composed of cDNA or gDNA derived from T cells, B-cell-depleted T cells, or PBMCs. The repertoires were released in a freely available public database intended as a resource for research on the immune response to SARS-CoV-2.

A remark on this clone: Its antigen target is currently unknown. The sample holds no much larger clone one base away, and base qualities are not on file.

The germline V gene encodes CDR1 SGHTA and CDR2 FQGNSA. V is cut back by 5 bases and J by 8 bases, with 10 bases in the junction unmatched. The cysteine opens and the phenylalanine closes a CDR3 of 15 amino acids. CDR3 DNA is the only sequence kept; it has 45 bases, read in frame from the first base. Whole blood was collected in K2EDTA tubes by collaborating institutions according to the institutions' own protocols. For TCRbeta analysis, collaborators shipped samples in one of three forms: frozen whole blood, isolated PBMCs, or DNA extracted from either of those sample types. General findings and caveats noted by the study authors: The amount of clinical and demographic metadata varied by source and participant and was provided uncurated.

The immunoSEQ Assay, a bias-controlled multiplex PCR, was used to amplify TCRbeta CDR3 regions from genomic DNA. The paper's data handling went like this. Nucleated cell counts per sample were estimated from amplification of reference gene primers within the assay. Sequence reads were collapsed and filtered to measure the absolute abundance of every unique TCRbeta CDR3 rearrangement. For each sample, productive Simpson clonality was calculated by taking the square root of Simpson's diversity index across productive rearrangements. In TCRdb, the immuneACCESS table is reduced to in-frame sequences with V and J assigned. These tables do not hold every clone; where another copy was compared, an unresolved V gene accounts for under half, and the others remain unexplained. The V and J calls and clone size were taken over from that table, and D and trimming were inferred from the DNA. The sample includes over 100,000 clones, with approximately 86% observed a single time. Almost 4.5% of the sample is in the top ten clones.

Rearrangement joined TRBV7-2 to TRBJ2-1, with 9 bases aligning to TRBD2. The sequence derives from a man in his forties or fifties with acute or convalescent COVID-19. Sequencing used peripheral blood. The bases are TGTGCCAGCAGCCGGACTAGCGCGGGGGTGTATGAGCAGTTCTTC. This yields the protein CASSRTSAGVYEQFF.